These 17 T cell receptor beta chains came from one sample sequenced in a study of blood T cells in healthy people across ages. Together with a sample-barcoded 5' primer, a J-beta primer mix was included in a second PCR lasting about 7 to 11 cycles. In TCRdb, the 5' RACE reads were re-called with MiXCR into one record per CDR3 protein. This sample yields 750,000 or so distinct CDR3 sequences, of which 20% to 25% are seen a single time; around 9.2% belongs to the top ten. These data were also filed under a second study, of T cells of mothers and their children.

Sequencing used blood. The receptors were sampled from a boy under 18 in good health.

This clonotype was seen a handful of times. This sequence joins TRBV12-3 or TRBV12-4 and TRBJ2-7; 7 bases fit TRBD1. The ends lost 6 bases at V and 5 bases at J; junction bases unmatched: 4. The CDR3 is 12 residues long. The CDR3 DNA is TGTGCCAGCAGCCACGACAGGGACGAGCAGTACTTC. Translation: CASSHDRDEQYF.

This clonotype was picked up a small number of times. V and J are TRBV20-1 and TRBJ2-3; 11 bases map to TRBD1. The length of the CDR3 is 18 residues. Germline V gives CDR1 DFQATT, CDR2 SNEGSKA (reference sequence). V lost 5 bases and J lost 2; bases outside the gene matches: 15. CDR3: CSAFQRTRTGGLTDTQYF. The CDR3 DNA reads as TGCAGTGCTTTTCAACGTACCAGGACAGGGGGCCTCACAGATACGCAGTATTTT.

This rearrangement joins TRBV10-2 to TRBJ2-5; D possibly corresponds to TRBD2 (6 bases). The better agreement between TRBJ2-7 and the DNA end casts doubt on the J call. Germline V lookup: CDR1 WSHSY, CDR2 SAAADI. The CDR3 runs to 14 residues. CDR3 in amino acids: CASSDWRVAYEQYF. For the CDR3, the DNA is TGCGCCAGCAGTGATTGGAGGGTGGCTTACGAGCAGTACTTC.

The chain combines TRBV3-1 with TRBJ2-1; D remains ambiguous. With the DNA end fitting TRBJ2-5 better, the J assignment may be wrong. The CDR3 is made up of 15 amino acids. Germline V gene lookup returns CDR1 LGHDT and CDR2 YNNKEL (reference sequence). The CDR3 nucleotides read TGTGCCAGCAGCCAAGAAGGGCTAAATGTGGAGACCCAGTACTTC. Amino acids: CASSQEGLNVETQYF.

The chain is built from TRBV28 and TRBJ2-5, with no clear D. The J call may be mistaken, given a closer DNA end match to TRBJ2-7. The CDR3 is made up of 14 amino acids. Germline CDR1 and CDR2: MDHEN and SYDVKM. Here the CDR3 DNA reads TGTGCCAGCAGTTTATTTGGACGGGTCTACGAGCAGTACTTC. Its protein product is CASSLFGRVYEQYF.

This clonotype was seen only a few times. The chain combines TRBV27 with TRBJ1-6; D not certain. The CDR3 runs to 14 residues. V lost 6 bases and J lost 5, with 11 bases in between. The germline V gene has CDR1 MNHEY and CDR2 SMNVEV (reference sequence). The chain's CDR3 is CASRSGLDNSPLHF. The CDR3 DNA follows: TGTGCCAGCAGATCTGGACTGGATAATTCACCCCTCCACTTT.

This chain joins TRBV7-9 and TRBJ2-4, with D maybe TRBD2 (6 bases). Germline V gives CDR1 SEHNR, CDR2 FQNEAQ (reference sequence). V dropped 8 bases and J dropped 5 bases, with 16 bases sitting between them. The CDR3 runs 14 residues. The CDR3: CASQAGTPENIQYF. DNA for the CDR3: TGTGCCAGCCAAGCCGGGACTCCAGAAAACATTCAGTACTTC.

The rearrangement links TRBV7-9 to TRBJ1-4, with 7 bases identical to TRBD1. Germline lookup yields CDR1 SEHNR and CDR2 FQNEAQ (reference sequence). V lost 5 bases and J lost 10; bases outside the gene matches: 7. The CDR3 extends over 13 amino acids. The CDR3 here is CASSHWDRGKLFF. The CDR3 DNA is TGTGCCAGCAGCCATTGGGACAGAGGAAAACTGTTTTTT.

This clonotype appeared a few times. The V and J genes are TRBV12-3 or TRBV12-4 and TRBJ1-2, with 9 bases lining up with TRBD1. The CDR3 loop spans 14 amino acids. The V gene end was trimmed by 4 bases and the J gene end by 4 bases; junction bases not matched to a gene: 4. Written as DNA, the CDR3 is TGTGCCAGCAGTTGGGGACAGGGCCGCTATGGCTACACCTTC. Translated, it gives CASSWGQGRYGYTF.

The table lists this clonotype with a count of one. The chain has TRBV7-2 and TRBJ2-5; D tentatively reads TRBD1 or TRBD2 (5 bases each). The J call may be wrong; the DNA end is better matched by TRBJ2-1. Germline V lookup: CDR1 SGHTA, CDR2 FQGNSA. The CDR3 totals 13 residues. The CDR3 nucleotides are TGTGCCAGCTTAGACGGGGCCGAAGATGAGCAGTTCTTC. It yields the protein CASLDGAEDEQFF.

This clonotype was counted between two and nine times. J is TRBJ2-5 and V is TRBV10-3, with D uncertain. V dropped 11 bases and J dropped 0 bases, with 10 bases sitting between them. CDR3 size: 12 residues. Germline V gene sequence: CDR1 ENHRY, CDR2 SYGVKD. The CDR3 coding sequence is TGTGCCGTTGTCGACGACCAAGAGACCCAGTACTTC. Protein product: CAVVDDQETQYF.

The chain is built from TRBV20-1 and TRBJ2-5; 8 bases agree with TRBD2. The J call may be incorrect, as the DNA end agrees better with TRBJ2-7. CDR3 length equals 14 residues. Germline CDR1 DFQATT, CDR2 SNEGSKA (reference sequence). The CDR3: CSASRPGLVSEQYF. Written as DNA, the CDR3 is TGCAGTGCTAGTAGACCGGGACTAGTGAGCGAGCAGTACTTC.

The table lists this clonotype with a few counts. The genes are TRBV29-1 and TRBJ1-2; 7 nucleotides align to TRBD1. The CDR3 is 12 amino acids. CDR1 SQVTM and CDR2 ANQGSEA come from the germline V gene. V lost 3 bases to trimming and J lost 4 bases; unmatched junction nucleotides: 2. CDR3 nucleotides: TGCAGCGTTGAGGACAGGTCCTATGGCTACACCTTC. Residues: CSVEDRSYGYTF.

This clonotype was counted between two and nine times. V usage is TRBV5-1 and J usage is TRBJ2-5; D is unclear. The CDR3 has 13 amino acids. The germline V gene has CDR1 SGHRS and CDR2 YFSETQ. The V and J ends lost 0 bases and 5 bases respectively, with 8 bases between them. CDR3 nucleotide sequence: TGCGCCAGCAGCTTGGTCCTGAGGGAGACCCAGTACTTC. This translates into CASSLVLRETQYF.

Here the CDR3 reads CATKKGARTEAFF. Here the CDR3 DNA reads TGTGCCACCAAAAAGGGGGCGAGAACTGAAGCTTTCTTT. The chain employs TRBV15 and TRBJ1-1, with 7 bases lining up with TRBD1. The germline V gene encodes CDR1 LNHNV and CDR2 YYDKDF (reference sequence). This CDR3 is 13 amino acids long. The V and J ends lost 7 bases and 5 bases, in that order; junction bases with no gene match: 7.

This clonotype has a handful of counts. The rearrangement uses TRBV3-1 and TRBJ2-5; tentative D call: TRBD1 (6 bases). The CDR3 sequence is 14 residues long. Germline CDR1 and CDR2: LGHDT and YNNKEL (reference sequence). The ends were cut back, 1 base at V and 3 bases at J, with 9 bases in the middle. The CDR3 sequence is CASSQVGTKETQYF. The CDR3, as DNA: TGTGCCAGCAGCCAAGTCGGGACAAAAGAGACCCAGTACTTC.

The chain joins TRBV5-5 to TRBJ1-2; TRBD1 is a possible D gene (5 bases). Germline CDR1 and CDR2: SGHKS and YYEKEE (reference sequence). This CDR3 comprises 14 residues. Trimming stripped 4 bases from V and 4 bases from J, with 14 bases between. CDR3 nucleotides: TGTGCCAGCAGCCCCGGGACGTCCATCTATGGCTACACCTTC. Protein: CASSPGTSIYGYTF.